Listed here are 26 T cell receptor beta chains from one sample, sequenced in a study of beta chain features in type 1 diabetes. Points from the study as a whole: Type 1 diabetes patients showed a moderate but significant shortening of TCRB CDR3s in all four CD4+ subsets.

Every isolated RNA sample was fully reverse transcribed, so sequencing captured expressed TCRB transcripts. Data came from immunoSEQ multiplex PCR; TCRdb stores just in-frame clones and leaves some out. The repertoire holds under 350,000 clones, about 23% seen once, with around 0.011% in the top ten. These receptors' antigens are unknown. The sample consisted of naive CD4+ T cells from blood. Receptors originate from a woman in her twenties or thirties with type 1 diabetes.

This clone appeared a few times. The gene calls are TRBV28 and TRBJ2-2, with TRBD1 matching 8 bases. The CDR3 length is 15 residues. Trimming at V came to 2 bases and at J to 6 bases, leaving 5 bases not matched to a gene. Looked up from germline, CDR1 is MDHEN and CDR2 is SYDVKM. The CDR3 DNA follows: TGTGCCAGCAGTTTAGCCGGGACAGGTTCCGGGGAGCTGTTTTTT. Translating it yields CASSLAGTGSGELFF.

CDR3 sequence: CASSLNRGPGETQYF. The CDR3 DNA reads TGTGCCAGCAGCTTAAACAGGGGGCCGGGAGAGACCCAGTACTTC. This chain uses TRBV7-2 with TRBJ2-5; 9 nucleotides align to TRBD1. Germline CDR1 SGHTA, CDR2 FQGNSA. CDR3 length: 15 residues. Losses at the gene ends were 2 bases for V and 4 bases for J; bases not matched to a gene: 5.

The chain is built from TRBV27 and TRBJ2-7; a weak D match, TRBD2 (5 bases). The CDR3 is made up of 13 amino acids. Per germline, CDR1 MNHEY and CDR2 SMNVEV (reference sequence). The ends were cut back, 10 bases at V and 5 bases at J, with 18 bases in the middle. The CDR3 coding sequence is TGTGCCACCTCCCGCGGGTTCGTGGACGAGCAGTACTTC. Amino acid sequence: CATSRGFVDEQYF.

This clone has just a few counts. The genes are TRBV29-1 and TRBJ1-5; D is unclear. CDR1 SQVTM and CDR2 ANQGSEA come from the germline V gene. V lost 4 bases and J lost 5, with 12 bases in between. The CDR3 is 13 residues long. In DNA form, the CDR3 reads TGCAGCGTTGCGGGCGGGGTGGATCAGCCCCAGCATTTT. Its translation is CSVAGGVDQPQHF.

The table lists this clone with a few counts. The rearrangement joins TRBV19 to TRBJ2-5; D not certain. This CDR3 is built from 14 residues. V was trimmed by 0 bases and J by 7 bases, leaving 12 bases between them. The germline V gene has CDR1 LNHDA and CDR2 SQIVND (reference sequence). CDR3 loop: CASSIDLKIGTQYF. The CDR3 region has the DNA TGTGCCAGTAGTATAGACCTCAAGATCGGGACCCAGTACTTC.

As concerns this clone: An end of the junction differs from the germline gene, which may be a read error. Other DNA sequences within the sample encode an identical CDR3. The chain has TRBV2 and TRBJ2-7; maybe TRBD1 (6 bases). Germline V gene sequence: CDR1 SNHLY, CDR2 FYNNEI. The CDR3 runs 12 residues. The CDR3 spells CASRDRSYEQYF. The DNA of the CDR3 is TGTGCCAGCCGTGACAGGTCCTACGAGCAGTACTTC.

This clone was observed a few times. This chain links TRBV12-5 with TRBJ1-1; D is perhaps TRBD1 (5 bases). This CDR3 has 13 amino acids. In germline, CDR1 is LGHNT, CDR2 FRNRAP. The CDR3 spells CAGLGVVITEAFF. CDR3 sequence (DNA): TGTGCCGGACTAGGGGTTGTGATCACTGAAGCTTTCTTT.

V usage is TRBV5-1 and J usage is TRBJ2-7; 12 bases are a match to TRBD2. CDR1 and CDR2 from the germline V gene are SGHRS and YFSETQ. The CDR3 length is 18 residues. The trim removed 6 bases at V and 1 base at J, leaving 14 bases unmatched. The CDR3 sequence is CASTLWTSGIRDSYEQYF. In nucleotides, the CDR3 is TGCGCCAGCACCCTCTGGACTAGCGGGATAAGGGATTCCTACGAGCAGTACTTC.

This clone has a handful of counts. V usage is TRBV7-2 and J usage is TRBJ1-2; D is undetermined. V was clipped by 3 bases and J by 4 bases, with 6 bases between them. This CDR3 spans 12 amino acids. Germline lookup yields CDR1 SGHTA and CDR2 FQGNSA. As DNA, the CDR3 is TGTGCCAGCAGCTTGGGAGGCTATGGCTACACCTTC. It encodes CASSLGGYGYTF.

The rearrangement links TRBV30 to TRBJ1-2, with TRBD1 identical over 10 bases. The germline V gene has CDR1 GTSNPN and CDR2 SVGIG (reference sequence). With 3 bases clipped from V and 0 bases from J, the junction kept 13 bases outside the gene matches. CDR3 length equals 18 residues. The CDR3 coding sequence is TGTGCCTGGAGCCCCTCTCCGGGACAGGGGCTTGCTAACTATGGCTACACCTTC. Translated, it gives CAWSPSPGQGLANYGYTF.

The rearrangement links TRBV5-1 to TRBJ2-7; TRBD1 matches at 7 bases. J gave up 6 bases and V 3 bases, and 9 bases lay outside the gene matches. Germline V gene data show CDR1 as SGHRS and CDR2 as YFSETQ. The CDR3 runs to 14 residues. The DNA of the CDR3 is TGCGCCAGCAGCTCGGACAGGCCAGGGCGCGAGCAGTACTTC. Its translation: CASSSDRPGREQYF.

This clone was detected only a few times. CDR3 DNA: TGCAGCGTCGCTGAGACAGGCCCGCCGAACTATGGCTACACCTTC. Translation gives CSVAETGPPNYGYTF. The gene calls are TRBV29-1 and TRBJ1-2, with D possibly matching TRBD1 (6 bases). The CDR3 covers 15 residues. V was trimmed by 6 bases and J by 2 bases, leaving 19 bases between them. The germline V gene encodes CDR1 SQVTM and CDR2 ANQGSEA. The variable domain in full, with the rest retrieved from reference TRBV29-1 and TRBJ1-2, is SAVISQKPSRDICQRGTSLTIQCQVDSQVTMMFWYRQQPGQSLTLIATANQGSEATYESGFVIDKFPISRPNLTFSTLTVSNMSPEDSSIYLCSVAETGPPNYGYTFGSGTRLTVV.

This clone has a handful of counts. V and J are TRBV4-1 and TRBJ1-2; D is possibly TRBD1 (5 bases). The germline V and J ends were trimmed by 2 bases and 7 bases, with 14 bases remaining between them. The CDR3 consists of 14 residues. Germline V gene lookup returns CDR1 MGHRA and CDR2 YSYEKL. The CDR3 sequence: CASSQIETAGGYTF. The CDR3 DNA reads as TGCGCCAGCAGCCAAATCGAGACAGCTGGTGGCTACACCTTC.

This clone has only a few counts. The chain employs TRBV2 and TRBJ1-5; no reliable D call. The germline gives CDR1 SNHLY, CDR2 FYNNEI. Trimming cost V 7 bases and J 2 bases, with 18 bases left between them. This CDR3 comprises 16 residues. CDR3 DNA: TGTGCCAGCACTATGATTTTGGGTAGCGGCAATCAGCCCCAGCATTTT. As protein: CASTMILGSGNQPQHF.

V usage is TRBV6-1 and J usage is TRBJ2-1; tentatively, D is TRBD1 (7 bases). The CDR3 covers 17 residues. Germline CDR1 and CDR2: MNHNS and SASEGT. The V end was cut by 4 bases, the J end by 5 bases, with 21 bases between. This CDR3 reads CASSVTGAASANNEQFF. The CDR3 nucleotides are TGTGCCAGCAGTGTAACAGGGGCAGCTAGCGCTAACAATGAGCAGTTCTTC.

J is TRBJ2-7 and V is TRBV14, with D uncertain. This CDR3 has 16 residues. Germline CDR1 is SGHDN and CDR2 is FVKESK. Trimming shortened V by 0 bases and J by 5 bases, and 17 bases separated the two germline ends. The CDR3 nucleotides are TGTGCCAGCAGCCAAGATTCCAGGATTGTCGGCGACGAGCAGTACTTC. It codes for CASSQDSRIVGDEQYF.

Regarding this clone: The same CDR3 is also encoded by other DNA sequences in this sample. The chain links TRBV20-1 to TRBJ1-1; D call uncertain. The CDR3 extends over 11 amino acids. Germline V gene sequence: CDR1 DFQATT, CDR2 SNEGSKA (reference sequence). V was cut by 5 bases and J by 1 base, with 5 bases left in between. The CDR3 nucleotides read TGCAGTGCTCCCGGGAACACTGAAGCTTTCTTT. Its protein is CSAPGNTEAFF.

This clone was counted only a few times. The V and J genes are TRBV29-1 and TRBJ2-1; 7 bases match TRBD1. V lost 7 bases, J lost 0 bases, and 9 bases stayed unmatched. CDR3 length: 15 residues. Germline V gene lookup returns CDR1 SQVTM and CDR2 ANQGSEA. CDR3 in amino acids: CSAKKGAYSYNEQFF. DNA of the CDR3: TGCAGCGCAAAAAAGGGGGCTTACTCCTACAATGAGCAGTTCTTC.

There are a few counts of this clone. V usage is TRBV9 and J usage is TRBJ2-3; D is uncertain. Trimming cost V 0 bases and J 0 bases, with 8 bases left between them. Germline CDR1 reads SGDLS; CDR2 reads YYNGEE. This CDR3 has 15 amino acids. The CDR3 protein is CASSVDVGSTDTQYF. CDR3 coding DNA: TGTGCCAGCAGCGTAGATGTCGGGAGCACAGATACGCAGTATTTT.

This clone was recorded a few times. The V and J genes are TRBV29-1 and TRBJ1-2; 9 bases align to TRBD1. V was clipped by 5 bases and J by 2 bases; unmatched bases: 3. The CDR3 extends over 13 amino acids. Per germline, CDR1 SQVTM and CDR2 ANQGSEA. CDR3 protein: CSVSGTGNYGYTF. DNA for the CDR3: TGCAGCGTTTCCGGGACAGGGAACTATGGCTACACCTTC.

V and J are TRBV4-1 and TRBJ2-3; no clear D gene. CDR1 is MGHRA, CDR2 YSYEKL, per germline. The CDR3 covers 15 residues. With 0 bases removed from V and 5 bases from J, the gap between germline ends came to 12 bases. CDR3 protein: CASSQDQVLGDTQYF. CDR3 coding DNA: TGCGCCAGCAGCCAAGACCAAGTGCTAGGAGATACGCAGTATTTT.

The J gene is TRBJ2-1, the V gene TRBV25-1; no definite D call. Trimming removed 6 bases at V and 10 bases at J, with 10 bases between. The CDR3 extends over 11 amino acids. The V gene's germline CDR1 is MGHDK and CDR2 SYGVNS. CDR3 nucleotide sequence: TGTGCCAGCAGGCATTCCGGGGAGCAGTTCTTC. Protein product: CASRHSGEQFF.

In DNA, the CDR3 is TGTGCCAGCAGGCCGACTAGCGGGAGATACAATGAGCAGTTCTTC. It yields the protein CASRPTSGRYNEQFF. The chain carries TRBV11-2 and TRBJ2-1, with 12 positions matching TRBD2. CDR1 and CDR2 (germline): SGHAT, FQNNGV. With 6 bases clipped from V and 4 bases from J, the junction kept 4 bases outside the gene matches. The CDR3 has 15 residues.

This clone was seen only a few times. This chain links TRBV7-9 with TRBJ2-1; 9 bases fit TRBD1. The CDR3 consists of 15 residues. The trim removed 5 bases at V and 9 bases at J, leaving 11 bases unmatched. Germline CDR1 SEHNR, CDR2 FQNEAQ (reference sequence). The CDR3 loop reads CASSPTRTGESEQFF. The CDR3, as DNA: TGTGCCAGCAGCCCCACGCGGACAGGGGAGAGTGAGCAGTTCTTC.

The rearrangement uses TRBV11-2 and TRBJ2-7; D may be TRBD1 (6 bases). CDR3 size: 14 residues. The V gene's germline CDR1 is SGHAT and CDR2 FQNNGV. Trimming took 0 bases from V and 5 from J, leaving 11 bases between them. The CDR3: CASSLDQGTHEQYF. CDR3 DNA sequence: TGTGCCAGCAGCTTAGACCAGGGGACCCACGAGCAGTACTTC.

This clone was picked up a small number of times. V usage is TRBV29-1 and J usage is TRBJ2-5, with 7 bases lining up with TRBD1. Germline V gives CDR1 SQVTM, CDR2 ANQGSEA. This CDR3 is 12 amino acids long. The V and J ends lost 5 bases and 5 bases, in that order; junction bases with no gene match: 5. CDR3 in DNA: TGCAGCGTTCGGACAGGCGGGGAGACCCAGTACTTC. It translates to CSVRTGGETQYF. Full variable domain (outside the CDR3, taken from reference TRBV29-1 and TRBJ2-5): SAVISQKPSRDICQRGTSLTIQCQVDSQVTMMFWYRQQPGQSLTLIATANQGSEATYESGFVIDKFPISRPNLTFSTLTVSNMSPEDSSIYLCSVRTGGETQYFGPGTRLLVL.